This entry concerns a single TCR beta chain. The antigen is unknown. The PCR had 60 Vbeta and 13 Jbeta primers. Profiled with immunoSEQ multiplex PCR; TCRdb holds only in-frame clones, not every one. The table shows 200,000 to 250,000 clones, with roughly four fifths occurring only once. In germline, CDR1 is SGHTA, CDR2 FQGNSA. The CDR3 runs to 12 residues. V shed 4 bases, J shed 15 bases, and the junction held 10 bases outside the gene matches. This sample was included in a study of cytomegalovirus exposure and HLA in healthy donors. Across the study: HLA-typed donors contributed 65 million to 85 million unique TCRs, which were held in an early data release.

Study-wide findings and caveats: 164 TCR beta chains were listed as cytomegalovirus-associated. For most TCR beta V segments, an earlier analysis put the productive rate at about 87% or about 30% of the time.

The study sampled nominally healthy donors, though unrecorded immune exposures were likely. This TCR came from a woman aged 40 to 50 in good health and CMV-seronegative. The sample was PBMCs. The chain is built from TRBV7-2 and TRBJ2-3; the match to TRBD1 covers 7 bases. The CDR3 protein is CASSYLARGQYF. The CDR3 DNA sequence: TGTGCCAGCAGCTATCTGGCTAGGGGGCAATATTTT.